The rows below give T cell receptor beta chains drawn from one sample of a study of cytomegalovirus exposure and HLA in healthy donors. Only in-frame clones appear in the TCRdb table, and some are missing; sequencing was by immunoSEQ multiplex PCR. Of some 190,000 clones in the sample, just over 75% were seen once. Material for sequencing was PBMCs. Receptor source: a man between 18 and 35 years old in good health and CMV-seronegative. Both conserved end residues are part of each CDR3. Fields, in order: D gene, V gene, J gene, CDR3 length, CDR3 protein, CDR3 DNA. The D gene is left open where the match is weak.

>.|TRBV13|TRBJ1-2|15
CASSLAGEPNYGYTF
TGTGCCAGCAGCTTAGCCGGGGAGCCTAACTATGGCTACACCTTC
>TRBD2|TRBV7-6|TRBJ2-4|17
CASSLGPGTSGGNIQYF
TGTGCCAGCAGCTTAGGCCCCGGGACTAGCGGGGGAAACATTCAGTACTTC
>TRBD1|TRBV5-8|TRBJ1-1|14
CASSLQGVNTEAFF
TGTGCCAGCAGCTTGCAGGGGGTGAACACTGAAGCTTTCTTT
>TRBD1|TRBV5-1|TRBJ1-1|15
CASKDRGSRNTEAFF
TGCGCCAGCAAGGACAGGGGATCCAGGAACACTGAAGCTTTCTTT
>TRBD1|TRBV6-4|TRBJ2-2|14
CATRIDRATGELFF
TGTGCCACCAGGATAGACAGGGCGACCGGGGAGCTGTTTTTT
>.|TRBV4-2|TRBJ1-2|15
CASSQDYTTNYGYTF
TGTGCCAGCAGCCAAGATTACACGACTAACTATGGCTACACCTTC
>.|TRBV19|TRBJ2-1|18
CASSTPRGREWDYNEQFF
TGTGCCAGTAGTACACCTCGGGGGCGGGAGTGGGACTACAATGAGCAGTTCTTC
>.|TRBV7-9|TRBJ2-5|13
CASSGGGEETQYF
TGTGCCAGCAGTGGCGGAGGAGAAGAGACCCAGTACTTC
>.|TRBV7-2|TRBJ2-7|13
CASSLGGPDEQYF
TGTGCCAGCAGCTTAGGGGGGCCGGACGAGCAGTACTTC
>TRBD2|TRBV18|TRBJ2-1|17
CASSPRLAGGPGNEQFF
TGTGCCAGCTCACCAAGACTAGCGGGAGGGCCGGGGAATGAGCAGTTCTTC
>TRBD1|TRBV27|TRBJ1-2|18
CASSPQRQGEGANYGYTF
TGTGCCAGCAGCCCGCAAAGGCAGGGGGAAGGGGCTAACTATGGCTACACCTTC
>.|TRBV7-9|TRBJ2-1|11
CASSEASEQFF
TGTGCCAGCAGCGAGGCTAGCGAGCAGTTCTTC
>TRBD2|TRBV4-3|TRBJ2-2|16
CASSLVLAATTGELFF
TGCGCCAGCAGCCTAGTACTAGCGGCCACGACCGGGGAGCTGTTTTTT
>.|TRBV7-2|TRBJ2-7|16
CASSQSTGTYSYEQYF
TGTGCCAGCAGCCAAAGCACCGGGACATACTCCTACGAGCAGTACTTC
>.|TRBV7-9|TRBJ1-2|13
CASSEDSPYGYTF
TGTGCCAGCAGCGAAGACAGCCCCTATGGCTACACCTTC
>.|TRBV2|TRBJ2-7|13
CASSEGSRYEQYF
TGTGCCAGCAGTGAGGGCTCTCGCTACGAGCAGTACTTC
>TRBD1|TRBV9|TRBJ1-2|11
CASSGQGLRFF
TGTGCCAGCAGTGGACAGGGCTTAAGGTTCTTC
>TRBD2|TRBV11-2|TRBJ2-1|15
CASSSPGLAGFGQFF
TGTGCCAGCAGCTCTCCGGGACTAGCGGGATTCGGGCAGTTCTTC
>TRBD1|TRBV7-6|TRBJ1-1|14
CASSFTGTGAEAFF
TGTGCCAGCAGCTTCACCGGGACAGGAGCTGAAGCTTTCTTT
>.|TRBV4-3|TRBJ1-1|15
CASSQAQNMNTEAFF
TGCGCCAGCAGCCAAGCCCAGAACATGAACACTGAAGCTTTCTTT
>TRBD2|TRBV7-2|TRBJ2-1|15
CASSLALADINEQFF
TGTGCCAGCAGCTTAGCACTAGCGGACATCAATGAGCAGTTCTTC
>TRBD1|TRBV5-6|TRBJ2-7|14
CASSYRQGVYEQYF
TGTGCCAGCAGCTACAGACAGGGGGTCTACGAGCAGTACTTC
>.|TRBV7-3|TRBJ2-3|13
CASSFPGADTQYF
TGTGCCAGCAGCTTCCCAGGGGCAGATACGCAGTATTTT
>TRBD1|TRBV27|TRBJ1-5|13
CASGPGQGVPQHF
TGTGCCAGCGGTCCGGGACAGGGGGTACCCCAGCATTTT
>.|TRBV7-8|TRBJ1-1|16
CASSPFRGSTNTEAFF
TGTGCCAGCAGCCCCTTTAGGGGCAGCACTAACACTGAAGCTTTCTTT